This T cell receptor beta chain was sequenced in a study of blood T cell repertoires in COVID-19. Across the study: Sites across the United States, Italy and Spain contributed samples from acute and convalescent COVID-19.

This CDR3 region has 16 residues. Seattle cases were enrolled at active infection and followed longitudinally. In the original workflow: From reference gene primer amplification, estimates of nucleated cell counts were derived. This table comes from immunoSEQ multiplex PCR, and its TCRdb copy is limited to in-frame clones, with some not included. V and J calls plus clone size are reproduced from that table; the DNA served to infer D and trimming. The top ten clones hold roughly 4.3% of a sample with 130,000 or so clones, about 89% of them seen once. The sequence was obtained from a man aged 55 to 70 with COVID-19, enrolled during active disease. This chain connects TRBV21-1 to TRBJ1-1; the table's D call, TRBD1, has no DNA check behind it. TRBV21-1 constitutes a pseudogene. Source material: peripheral blood. CDR3 sequence reads: CASSIGRTGTDTEAFF. The CDR3 nucleotides are TGTGCCAGCAGCATAGGGAGGACAGGGACGGACACTGAAGCTTTCTTT.